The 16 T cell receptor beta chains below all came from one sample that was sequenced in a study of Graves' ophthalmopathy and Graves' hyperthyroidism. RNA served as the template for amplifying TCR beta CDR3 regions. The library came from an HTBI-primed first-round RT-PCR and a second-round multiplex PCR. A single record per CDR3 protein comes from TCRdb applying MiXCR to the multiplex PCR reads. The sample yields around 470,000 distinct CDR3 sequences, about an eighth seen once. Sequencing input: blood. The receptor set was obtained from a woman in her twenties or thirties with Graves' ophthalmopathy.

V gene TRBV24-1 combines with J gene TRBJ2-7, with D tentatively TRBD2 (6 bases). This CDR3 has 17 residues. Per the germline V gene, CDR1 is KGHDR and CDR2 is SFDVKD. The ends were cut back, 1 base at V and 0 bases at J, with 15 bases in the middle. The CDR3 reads CATSDFVWRDYSYEQYF. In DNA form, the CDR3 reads TGTGCCACCAGTGATTTTGTGTGGCGGGATTACTCCTACGAGCAGTACTTC.

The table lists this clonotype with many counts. The CDR3 sequence: CASSELAGEVFEQYF. The CDR3 coding sequence is TGTGCCAGCAGTGAACTAGCGGGAGAGGTCTTCGAGCAGTACTTC. The chain employs TRBV2 and TRBJ2-7, with 10 bases lining up with TRBD2. This CDR3 spans 15 amino acids. V was pared by 2 bases and J by 6 bases, with 7 bases of the junction left unmatched. The V gene's germline CDR1 is SNHLY and CDR2 FYNNEI.

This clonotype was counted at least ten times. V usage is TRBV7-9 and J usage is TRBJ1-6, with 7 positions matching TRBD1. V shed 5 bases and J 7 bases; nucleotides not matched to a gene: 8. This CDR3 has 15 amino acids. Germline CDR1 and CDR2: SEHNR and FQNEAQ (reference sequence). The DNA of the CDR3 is TGTGCCAGCAGCACCTACAGGGGAACAAATTCACCCCTCCACTTT. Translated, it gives CASSTYRGTNSPLHF.

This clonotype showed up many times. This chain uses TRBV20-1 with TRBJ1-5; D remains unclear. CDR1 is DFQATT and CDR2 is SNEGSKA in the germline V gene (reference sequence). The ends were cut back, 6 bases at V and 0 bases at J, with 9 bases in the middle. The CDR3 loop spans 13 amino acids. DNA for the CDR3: TGCAGTGCCCGGCAGAATAGCAATCAGCCCCAGCATTTT. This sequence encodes CSARQNSNQPQHF.

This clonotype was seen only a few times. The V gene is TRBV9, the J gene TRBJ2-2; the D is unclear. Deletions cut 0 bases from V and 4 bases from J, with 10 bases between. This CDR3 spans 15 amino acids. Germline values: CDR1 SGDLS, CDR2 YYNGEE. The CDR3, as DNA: TGTGCCAGCAGCGTAGATGGGTTAGGCACCGGGGAGCTGTTTTTT. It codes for CASSVDGLGTGELFF.

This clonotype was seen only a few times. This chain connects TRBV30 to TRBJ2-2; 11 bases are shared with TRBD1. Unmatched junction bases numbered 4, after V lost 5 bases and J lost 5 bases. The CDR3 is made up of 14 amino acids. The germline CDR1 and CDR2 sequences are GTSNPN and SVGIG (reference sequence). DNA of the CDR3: TGTGCCTGGGGGACAGGGGGTCGAACCGGGGAGCTGTTTTTT. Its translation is CAWGTGGRTGELFF.

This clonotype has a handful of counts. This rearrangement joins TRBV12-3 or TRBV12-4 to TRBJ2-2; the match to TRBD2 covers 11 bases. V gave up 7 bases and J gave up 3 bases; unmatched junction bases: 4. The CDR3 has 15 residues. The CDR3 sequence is CASTGLAGYTGELFF. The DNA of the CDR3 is TGTGCCAGCACCGGACTAGCGGGCTACACCGGGGAGCTGTTTTTT.

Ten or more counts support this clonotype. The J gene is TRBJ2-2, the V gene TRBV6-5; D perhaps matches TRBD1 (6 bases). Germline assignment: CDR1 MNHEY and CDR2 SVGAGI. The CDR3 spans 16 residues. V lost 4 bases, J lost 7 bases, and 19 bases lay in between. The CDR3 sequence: CASSSDRPHFGGELFF. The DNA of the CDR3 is TGTGCCAGCAGTTCCGACAGGCCTCATTTCGGCGGGGAGCTGTTTTTT.

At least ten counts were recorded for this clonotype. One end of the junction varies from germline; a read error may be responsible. The CDR3 coding sequence is TGTGCCACCAGCAGAGATCGGGGTGGGAACGCTGAAGCTTTCTTT. Its translation: CATSRDRGGNAEAFF. The chain employs TRBV15 and TRBJ1-1; D is unresolved. The CDR3 runs to 15 residues. Germline V gene sequence: CDR1 LNHNV, CDR2 YYDKDF (reference sequence).

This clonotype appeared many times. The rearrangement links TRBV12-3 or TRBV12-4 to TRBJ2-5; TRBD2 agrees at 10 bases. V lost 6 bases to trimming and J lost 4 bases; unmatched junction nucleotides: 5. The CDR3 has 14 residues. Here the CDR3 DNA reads TGTGCCAGCAGGCCGGGACTAGCGTCAGAGACCCAGTACTTC. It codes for CASRPGLASETQYF.

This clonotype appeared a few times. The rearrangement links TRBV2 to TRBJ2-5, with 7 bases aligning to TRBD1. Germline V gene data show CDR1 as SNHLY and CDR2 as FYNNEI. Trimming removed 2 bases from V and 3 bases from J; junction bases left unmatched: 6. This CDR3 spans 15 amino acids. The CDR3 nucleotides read TGTGCCAGCAGTGAAAAGGGGGCGCGAAAAGAGACCCAGTACTTC. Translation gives CASSEKGARKETQYF.

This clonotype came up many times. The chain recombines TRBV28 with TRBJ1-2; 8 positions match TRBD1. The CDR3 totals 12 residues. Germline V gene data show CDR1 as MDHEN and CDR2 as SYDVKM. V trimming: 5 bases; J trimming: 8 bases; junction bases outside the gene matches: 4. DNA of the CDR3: TGTGCCAGCAGTCAGGGGGCAAAGGGCTACACCTTC. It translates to CASSQGAKGYTF.

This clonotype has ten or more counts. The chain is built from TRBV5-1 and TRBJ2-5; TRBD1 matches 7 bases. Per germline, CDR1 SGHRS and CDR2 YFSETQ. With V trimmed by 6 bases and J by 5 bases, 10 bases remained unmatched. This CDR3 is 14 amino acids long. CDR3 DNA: TGCGCCAGCAACCGGGACAGCCTACGGGAGACCCAGTACTTC. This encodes CASNRDSLRETQYF. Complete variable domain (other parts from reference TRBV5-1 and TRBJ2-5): KAGVTQTPRYLIKTRGQQVTLSCSPISGHRSVSWYQQTPGQGLQFLFEYFSETQRNKGNFPGRFSGRQFSNSRSEMNVSTLELGDSALYLCASNRDSLRETQYFGPGTRLLVL.

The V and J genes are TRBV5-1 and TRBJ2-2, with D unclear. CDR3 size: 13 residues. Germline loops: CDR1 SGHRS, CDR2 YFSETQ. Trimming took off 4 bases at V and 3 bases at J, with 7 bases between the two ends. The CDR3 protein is CASSGTYTGELFF. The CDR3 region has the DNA TGCGCCAGCAGCGGAACTTACACCGGGGAGCTGTTTTTT.

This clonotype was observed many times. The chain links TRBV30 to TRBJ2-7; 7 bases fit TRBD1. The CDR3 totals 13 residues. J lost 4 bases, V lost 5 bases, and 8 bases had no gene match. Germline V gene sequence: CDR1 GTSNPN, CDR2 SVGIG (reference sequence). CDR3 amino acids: CAWATGQLYEQYF. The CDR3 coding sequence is TGTGCCTGGGCAACGGGACAGTTATACGAGCAGTACTTC. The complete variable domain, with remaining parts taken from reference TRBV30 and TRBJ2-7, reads SQTIHQWPATLVQPVGSPLSLECTVEGTSNPNLYWYRQAAGRGLQLLFYSVGIGQISSEVPQNLSASRPQDRQFILSSKKLLLSDSGFYLCAWATGQLYEQYFGPGTRLTVT.

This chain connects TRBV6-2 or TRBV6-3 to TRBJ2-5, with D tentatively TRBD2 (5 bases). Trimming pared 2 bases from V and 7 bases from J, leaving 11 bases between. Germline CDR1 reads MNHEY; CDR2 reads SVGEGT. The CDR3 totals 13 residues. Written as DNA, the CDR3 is TGTGCCAGCAGTTACGCCCCTGGGAGGACCCAGTACTTC. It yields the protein CASSYAPGRTQYF.